This entry lists 2 T cell receptor beta chains sequenced from one sample in a study of shared clonotypes between healthy human individuals. Here immunoSEQ multiplex PCR was the method, and the copy in TCRdb shows in-frame clones only, minus some. This table has some 690,000 clones, 90% appearing once. The sample was memory CD8+ T cells from PBMCs. Subset reported: CD45RO+ cells pooled with CCR7-negative TemRA cells. Receptors originate from a man aged 18 to 29 in good health. Some clones in this sample may be carry-over from other donors' samples.

This clone was detected only once. The rearrangement uses TRBV13 and TRBJ2-5; unclear D gene. The germline V and J ends were trimmed by 0 bases and 2 bases, with 4 bases remaining between them. The CDR3 spans 13 residues. Germline CDR1 PRHDT, CDR2 FYEKMQ (reference sequence). The DNA for the CDR3 is TGTGCCAGCAGCTTAGGCCAGCAAGAGACCCAGTACTTC. As protein: CASSLGQQETQYF.

The chain carries TRBV6-1 and TRBJ2-7, with 9 positions matching TRBD2. The germline gives CDR1 MNHNS, CDR2 SASEGT. There are 14 residues in the CDR3. With V trimmed by 8 bases and J by 3 bases, 8 bases remained unmatched. CDR3 bases: TGTGCCAGCGCCAGACTAGCGGAACGCTACGAGCAGTACTTC. It specifies CASARLAERYEQYF.